This entry concerns a single T cell receptor beta chain. This sample was included in a study of blood T cell repertoires in COVID-19. Study background: Acute and convalescent COVID-19 samples came from the United States, Italy and Spain.

In the authors' methods: Researchers report that nucleated cell counts were estimated from reference gene primer amplification. TCRdb's copy holds only in-frame clones and misses some; the assay was immunoSEQ multiplex PCR. V and J calls and clone size follow that table, whereas D and trimming were derived from the DNA. The sample contains 220,000 or so clones, approximately 81% of which appear only once. Germline V lookup: CDR1 MNHEY, CDR2 SMNVEV (reference sequence). The CDR3 length is 14 residues. V dropped 7 bases and J dropped 4; count of bases not matched to a gene: 9. The chain employs TRBV27 and TRBJ1-1; TRBD1 agrees at 7 bases. Sequenced sample: peripheral blood. This sequence was found in a man aged 50-60 years who had recovered from COVID-19. CDR3 loop: CASTQTGTGTEAFF. DNA for the CDR3: TGTGCCAGCACCCAGACAGGGACGGGCACTGAAGCTTTCTTT.